The 20 T cell receptor beta chains presented below share a single source sample, sequenced in a study of blood T cell repertoires in COVID-19. Clones were read by immunoSEQ multiplex PCR, and TCRdb kept only the in-frame ones, dropping some. The top ten hold about 2.5% of the sample, which has over 200,000 clones, approximately 87% seen once. Sequencing was done on a sample of peripheral blood. These receptors were taken from a woman aged 70 to 79 with active or convalescent COVID-19.

There are a few counts of this clone. J is TRBJ2-1 and V is TRBV28, with D perhaps TRBD1 (6 bases). CDR1 MDHEN and CDR2 SYDVKM come from the germline V gene. Trimming stripped 4 bases from V and 7 bases from J, with 8 bases between. The CDR3 totals 12 residues. CDR3 protein: CASSWTENEQFF. The CDR3 nucleotides are TGTGCCAGCAGTTGGACAGAGAATGAGCAGTTCTTC.

The CDR3: CSVYSYLNTEAFF. CDR3 nucleotide sequence: TGCAGCGTTTACAGCTACTTGAACACTGAAGCTTTCTTT. The chain is built from TRBV29-1 and TRBJ1-1; D is undetermined. The CDR3 has 13 amino acids. In germline, CDR1 is SQVTM, CDR2 ANQGSEA. The V and J ends lost 5 bases and 0 bases respectively, with 10 bases between them.

The chain couples TRBV7-9 to TRBJ2-5; 7 bases are shared with TRBD2. V trimming: 5 bases; J trimming: 2 bases; junction bases outside the gene matches: 2. CDR3 length equals 13 residues. In germline, CDR1 is SEHNR, CDR2 FQNEAQ (reference sequence). As DNA, the CDR3 is TGTGCCAGCAGCCCAGCGGGGCAAGAGACCCAGTACTTC. Amino acids: CASSPAGQETQYF.

The rearrangement joins TRBV10-3 to TRBJ2-7, with D perhaps matching TRBD2 (6 bases). V dropped 10 bases and J dropped 6 bases, with 16 bases sitting between them. Germline CDR1 is ENHRY and CDR2 is SYGVKD. This CDR3 has 12 amino acids. The CDR3 DNA is TGTGCCACGCGCGAGTGGGGAGGCGAGCAGTACTTC. The encoded protein is CATREWGGEQYF.

V and J are TRBV12-3 or TRBV12-4 and TRBJ2-7, with D tentatively TRBD1 (5 bases). This CDR3 is 12 amino acids long. V dropped 4 bases and J dropped 7 bases, with 11 bases sitting between them. CDR3 bases: TGTGCCAGCAGTTCAGGGTTAAGGGAGCAGTACTTC. This codes for CASSSGLREQYF.

The CDR3 bases are TGTGCCAGCAGCCCGGGACTAGCAGAAACCTACGAGCAGTACTTC. Its translation: CASSPGLAETYEQYF. J is TRBJ2-7 and V is TRBV5-5; TRBD2 matches 9 bases. CDR1 is SGHKS and CDR2 is YYEKEE in the germline V gene (reference sequence). The CDR3 runs to 15 residues. The V and J ends lost 4 bases and 2 bases, in that order; junction bases with no gene match: 7.

This chain uses TRBV5-1 with TRBJ2-3; the match to TRBD1 covers 10 bases. Germline V gene lookup returns CDR1 SGHRS and CDR2 YFSETQ. Trimming cost V 6 bases and J 2 bases; bases outside gene matches: 6. The CDR3 is 15 residues long. The CDR3 DNA sequence: TGCGCCAGCACCCCGGACAGGGGGACCACAGATACGCAGTATTTT. Translation: CASTPDRGTTDTQYF.

CDR3 amino acids: CASSQGLVLADTQYF. The CDR3 DNA follows: TGTGCCAGCAGCCAAGGACTAGTTCTTGCAGATACGCAGTATTTT. J is TRBJ2-3 and V is TRBV3-1 (or the pseudogene TRBV3-2); TRBD2 might be the D (6 bases). Germline CDR1 and CDR2: LGHDT and YNNKEL (reference sequence). CDR3 size: 15 residues. V was shortened by 1 base and J by 4 bases, with 12 bases between the two germline ends.

The chain has TRBV5-4 and TRBJ2-1, with 9 bases matching TRBD2. CDR3 length: 13 amino acids. V was clipped by 4 bases and J by 10 bases; unmatched bases: 6. Germline V CDR1 and CDR2: SGHNT, YYREEE (reference sequence). This chain's CDR3 is CASSVQLAGEQFF. CDR3 sequence (DNA): TGTGCCAGCAGCGTCCAGCTAGCGGGAGAGCAGTTCTTC. The full variable domain, with the rest looked up from reference TRBV5-4 and TRBJ2-1, is ETGVTQSPTHLIKTRGQQVTLRCSSQSGHNTVSWYQQALGQGPQFIFQYYREEENGRGNFPPRFSGLQFPNYSSELNVNALELDDSALYLCASSVQLAGEQFFGPGTRLTVL.

This chain uses TRBV6-5 with TRBJ2-2; no clear D gene. Germline V gene lookup returns CDR1 MNHEY and CDR2 SVGAGI. The CDR3 totals 15 residues. Trimming took 5 bases from V and 6 from J, leaving 16 bases between them. The CDR3 DNA reads TGTGCCAGCAGTCCCGCGATCGGGTACCCCGGGGAGCTGTTTTTT. Residues: CASSPAIGYPGELFF.

The rearrangement joins TRBV5-1 to TRBJ2-7; no reliable D call. Per the germline V gene, CDR1 is SGHRS and CDR2 is YFSETQ. V was cut by 3 bases and J by 6 bases, with 10 bases left in between. The CDR3 contains 12 residues. The CDR3: CASSSDRVEQYF. The DNA of the CDR3 is TGCGCCAGCAGCTCCGATCGGGTCGAGCAGTACTTC. Full variable domain (outside the CDR3, taken from reference TRBV5-1 and TRBJ2-7): KAGVTQTPRYLIKTRGQQVTLSCSPISGHRSVSWYQQTPGQGLQFLFEYFSETQRNKGNFPGRFSGRQFSNSRSEMNVSTLELGDSALYLCASSSDRVEQYFGPGTRLTVT.

In this sample, this clone turned up a few times. The V call is TRBV9, the J call TRBJ1-2; 9 nucleotides match TRBD1. Per germline, CDR1 SGDLS and CDR2 YYNGEE. The CDR3 totals 14 residues. The junction had 9 bases not matched to a gene; V was cut back by 4 bases and J by 8 bases. DNA of the CDR3: TGTGCCAGCAGCCCCCTGGACAGGGGAGGAGGCTACACCTTC. This gives the protein CASSPLDRGGGYTF.

The chain is built from TRBV4-2 and TRBJ1-1; D might be TRBD1 (6 bases). The length of the CDR3 is 16 residues. Trimming left V 1 base short and J 7 bases short, with 19 bases between. Germline assignment: CDR1 LGHNA and CDR2 YNFKEQ. The chain's CDR3 is CASSQAEGGAPFEAFF. Here the CDR3 DNA reads TGTGCCAGCAGCCAAGCTGAAGGGGGGGCTCCTTTTGAAGCTTTCTTT.

This sequence joins TRBV9 and TRBJ2-1; TRBD2 is a possible D gene (7 bases). Germline CDR1 reads SGDLS; CDR2 reads YYNGEE. Trimming left V 0 bases short and J 0 bases short, with 13 bases between. The CDR3 spans 17 residues. This CDR3 reads CASSVAGGGASYNEQFF. CDR3 coding DNA: TGTGCCAGCAGCGTAGCTGGAGGGGGGGCCTCCTACAATGAGCAGTTCTTC.

The chain uses TRBV4-3 and TRBJ1-5; weak D call: TRBD1 (5 bases). Trimming stripped 0 bases from V and 1 base from J, with 13 bases between. The CDR3 extends over 17 amino acids. The germline V gene has CDR1 LGHNA and CDR2 YSLEER. The CDR3 nucleotides are TGCGCCAGCAGCCAAGATGCGCGGGGGGGGAGCAATCAGCCCCAGCATTTT. It encodes CASSQDARGGSNQPQHF.

This chain connects TRBV7-9 to TRBJ1-1; 7 bases map to TRBD1. This CDR3 has 14 residues. The germline CDR1 and CDR2 sequences are SEHNR and FQNEAQ (reference sequence). J was trimmed by 5 bases and V by 2 bases; bases with no gene match: 5. The CDR3 nucleotides are TGTGCCAGCAGCTTAATGTCAGGGGGGACTGAAGCTTTCTTT. Protein product: CASSLMSGGTEAFF.

A single count supports this clone. This chain joins TRBV9 and TRBJ2-3, with TRBD2 matching over 8 bases. V lost 5 bases to trimming and J lost 6 bases; unmatched junction nucleotides: 5. In germline, CDR1 is SGDLS, CDR2 YYNGEE. This CDR3 contains 13 residues. CDR3 loop: CASSGTSGDTQYF. The CDR3 DNA reads as TGTGCCAGCAGTGGGACTAGTGGGGATACGCAGTATTTT.

V is TRBV6-5 and J is TRBJ1-2; 11 nucleotides align to TRBD1. The CDR3 is made up of 15 amino acids. CDR1 is MNHEY, CDR2 SVGAGI, per germline. V lost 8 bases, J lost 4 bases, and 9 bases stayed unmatched. In DNA, the CDR3 is TGTGCCAGCTGCCCAGGACAGGGGGCGGTCTATGGCTACACCTTC. This encodes CASCPGQGAVYGYTF.

In its sample, this clone was seen once. The rearrangement links TRBV6-6 to TRBJ2-7, with 10 nucleotides matching TRBD1. The CDR3 extends over 14 amino acids. V trimming: 8 bases; J trimming: 2 bases; junction bases outside the gene matches: 6. Germline CDR1 MNHNY, CDR2 SVGAGI (reference sequence). The CDR3 DNA follows: TGTGCCAGCGGGGGACAGGGGAACCCCTACGAGCAGTACTTC. It codes for CASGGQGNPYEQYF.

The chain uses TRBV21-1 and TRBJ1-1. TRBV21-1 is described as a pseudogene. The CDR3 loop spans 15 amino acids. The CDR3 nucleotides read TGTGCCAGCAGCACCCAAAGGAGGGCGAAATGGGAGGCTTTCTTT. Translation: CASSTQRRAKWEAFF.